This entry describes one TCR beta chain. The antigen is undetermined. The source of the sample is a study of post-analysis software for immune sequencing data. Study-level information: Several disease courses (relapsing-remitting, secondary progressive and progressive-relapsing) of multiple sclerosis were included. General study results and limits: Samples from a shared batch, those prepared together, strongly co-clustered by F measure. Patients showed TRBV5-6, TRBV5-1 and TRBV20-1 among 4 or 5 TRBV segments more frequent than in controls.

Unique-molecular-identifier-tagged TCR beta cDNA libraries were used. Around 500,000 cDNA molecules were recovered from an input of roughly 0.85 to 10 million T cells. One entry per CDR3 protein results from TCRdb running MiXCR on the PCR reads. The sample carries roughly 580,000 distinct CDR3 sequences, 44% recorded once. The CDR3 is 14 amino acids. V was shortened by 5 bases and J by 1 base, with 11 bases between the two germline ends. Per germline, CDR1 SGHTA and CDR2 FQGNSA. The sample comprised blood. This chain links TRBV7-2 with TRBJ2-5; D is perhaps TRBD2 (6 bases). The source is a girl between 10 and 17 years old with multiple sclerosis. CDR3 residues: CASSVRTIQETQYF. CDR3 bases: TGTGCCAGCAGCGTCCGGACTATCCAAGAGACCCAGTACTTC.